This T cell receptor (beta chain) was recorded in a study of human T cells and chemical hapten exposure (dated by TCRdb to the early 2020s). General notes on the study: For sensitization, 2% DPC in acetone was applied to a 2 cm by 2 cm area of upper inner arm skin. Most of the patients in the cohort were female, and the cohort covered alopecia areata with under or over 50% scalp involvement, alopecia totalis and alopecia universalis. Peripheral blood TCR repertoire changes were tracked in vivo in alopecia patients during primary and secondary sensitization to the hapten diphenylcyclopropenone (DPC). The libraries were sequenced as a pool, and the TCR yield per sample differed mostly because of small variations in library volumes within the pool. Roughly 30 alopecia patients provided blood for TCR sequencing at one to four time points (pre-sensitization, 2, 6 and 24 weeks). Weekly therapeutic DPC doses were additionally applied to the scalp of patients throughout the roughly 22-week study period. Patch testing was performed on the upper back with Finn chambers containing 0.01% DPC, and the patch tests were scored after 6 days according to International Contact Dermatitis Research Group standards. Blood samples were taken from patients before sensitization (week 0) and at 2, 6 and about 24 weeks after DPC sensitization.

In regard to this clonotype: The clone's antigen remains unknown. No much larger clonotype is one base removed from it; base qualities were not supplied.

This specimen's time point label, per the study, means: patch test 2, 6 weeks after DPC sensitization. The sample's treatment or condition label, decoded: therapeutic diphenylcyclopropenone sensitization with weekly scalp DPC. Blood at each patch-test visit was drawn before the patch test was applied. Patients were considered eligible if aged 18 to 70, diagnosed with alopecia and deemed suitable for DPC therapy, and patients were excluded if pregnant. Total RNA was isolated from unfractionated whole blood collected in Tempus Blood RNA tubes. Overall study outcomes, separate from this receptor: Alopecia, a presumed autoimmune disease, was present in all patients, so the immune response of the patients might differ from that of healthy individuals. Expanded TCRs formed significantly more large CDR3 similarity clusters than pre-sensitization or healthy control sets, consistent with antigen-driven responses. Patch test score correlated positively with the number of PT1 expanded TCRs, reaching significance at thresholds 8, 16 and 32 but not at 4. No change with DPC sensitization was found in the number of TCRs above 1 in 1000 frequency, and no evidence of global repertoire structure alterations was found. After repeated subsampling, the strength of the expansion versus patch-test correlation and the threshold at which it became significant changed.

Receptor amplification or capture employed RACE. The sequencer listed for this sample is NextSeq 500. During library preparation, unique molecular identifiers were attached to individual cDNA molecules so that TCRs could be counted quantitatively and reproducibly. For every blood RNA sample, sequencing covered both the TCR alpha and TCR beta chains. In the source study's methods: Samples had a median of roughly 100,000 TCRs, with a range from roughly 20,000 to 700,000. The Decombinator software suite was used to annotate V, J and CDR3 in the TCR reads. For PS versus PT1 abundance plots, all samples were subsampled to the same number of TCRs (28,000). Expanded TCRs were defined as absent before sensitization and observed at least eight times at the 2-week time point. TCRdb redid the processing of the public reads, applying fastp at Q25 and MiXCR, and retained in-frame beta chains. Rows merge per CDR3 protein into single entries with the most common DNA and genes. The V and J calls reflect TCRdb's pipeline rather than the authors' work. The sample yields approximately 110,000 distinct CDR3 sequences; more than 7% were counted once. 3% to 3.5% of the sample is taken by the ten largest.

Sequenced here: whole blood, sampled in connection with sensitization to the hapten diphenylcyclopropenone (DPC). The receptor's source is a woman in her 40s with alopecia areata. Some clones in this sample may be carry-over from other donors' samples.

The nucleotide sequence reads as follows: TGTGCCAGCAGTTACTCCCAGGGGCCCTCCCAGACCCAGTACTTC. Its protein is CASSYSQGPSQTQYF. The sequence joins TRBV6-5 to TRBJ2-5; TRBD1 might be the D gene, on 6 matching bases. The CDR3 runs 15 amino acids, cysteine and phenylalanine included. This entry keeps only the CDR3 DNA: 45 bases, framed from base 1. V was cut back by 0 bases and J by 6 bases, leaving a gap of 14 bases between them. The germline V gene sets CDR1 to MNHEY and CDR2 to SVGAGI.